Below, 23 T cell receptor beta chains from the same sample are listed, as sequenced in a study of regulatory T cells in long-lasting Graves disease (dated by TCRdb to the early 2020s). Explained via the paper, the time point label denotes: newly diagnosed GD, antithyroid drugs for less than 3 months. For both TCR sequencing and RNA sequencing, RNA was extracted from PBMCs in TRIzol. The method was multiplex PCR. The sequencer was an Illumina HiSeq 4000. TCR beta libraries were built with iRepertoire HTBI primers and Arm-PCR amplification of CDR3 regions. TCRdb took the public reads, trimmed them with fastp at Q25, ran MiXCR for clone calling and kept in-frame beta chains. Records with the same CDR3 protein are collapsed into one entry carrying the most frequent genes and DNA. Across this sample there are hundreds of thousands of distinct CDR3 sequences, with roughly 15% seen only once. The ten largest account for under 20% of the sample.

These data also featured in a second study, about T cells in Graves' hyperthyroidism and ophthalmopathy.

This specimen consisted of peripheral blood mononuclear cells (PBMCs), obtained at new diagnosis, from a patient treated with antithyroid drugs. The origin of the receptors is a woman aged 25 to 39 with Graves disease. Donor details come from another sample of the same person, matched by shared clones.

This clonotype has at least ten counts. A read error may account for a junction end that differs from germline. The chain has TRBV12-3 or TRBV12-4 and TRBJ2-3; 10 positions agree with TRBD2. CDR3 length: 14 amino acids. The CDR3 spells CASSVAGGGDTQYF. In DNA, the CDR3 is TGTGCCAGCAGTGTAGCGGGAGGTGGAGATACGCAGTATTTT.

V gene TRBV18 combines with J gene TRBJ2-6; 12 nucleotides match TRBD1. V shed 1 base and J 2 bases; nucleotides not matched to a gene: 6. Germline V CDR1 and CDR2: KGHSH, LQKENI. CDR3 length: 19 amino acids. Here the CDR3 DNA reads TGTGCCAGCTCACCACTCCTGGGACAGGGGGCTGCTGGGGCCAACGTCCTGACTTTC. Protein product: CASSPLLGQGAAGANVLTF. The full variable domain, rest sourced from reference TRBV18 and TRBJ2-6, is NAGVMQNPRHLVRRRGQEARLRCSPMKGHSHVYWYRQLPEEGLKFMVYLQKENIIDESGMPKERFSAEFPKEGPSILRIQQVVRGDSAAYFCASSPLLGQGAAGANVLTFGAGSRLTVL.

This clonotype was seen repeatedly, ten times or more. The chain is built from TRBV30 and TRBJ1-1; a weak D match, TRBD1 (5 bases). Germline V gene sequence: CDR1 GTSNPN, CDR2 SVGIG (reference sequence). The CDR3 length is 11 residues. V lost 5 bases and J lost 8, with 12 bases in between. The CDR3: CAWGYRPEAFF. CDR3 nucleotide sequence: TGTGCCTGGGGATACAGGCCAGAAGCTTTCTTT.

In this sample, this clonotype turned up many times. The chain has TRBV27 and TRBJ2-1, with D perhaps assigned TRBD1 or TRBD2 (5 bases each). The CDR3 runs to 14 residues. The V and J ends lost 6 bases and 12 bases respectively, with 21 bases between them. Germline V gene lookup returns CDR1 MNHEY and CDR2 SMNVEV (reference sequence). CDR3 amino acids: CASSLGTATMRQFF. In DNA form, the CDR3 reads TGTGCCAGCAGCCTCGGGACGGCTACAATGAGGCAGTTCTTC.

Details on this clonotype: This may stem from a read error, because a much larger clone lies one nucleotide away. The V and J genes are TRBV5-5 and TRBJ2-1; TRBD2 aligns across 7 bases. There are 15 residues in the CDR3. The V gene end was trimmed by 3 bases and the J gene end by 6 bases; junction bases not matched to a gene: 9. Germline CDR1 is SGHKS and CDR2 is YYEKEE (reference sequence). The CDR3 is CASSSRLAETNEQFF. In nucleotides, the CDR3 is TGTGCCAGCAGCTCGAGGCTAGCGGAGACCAATGAGCAGTTCTTC.

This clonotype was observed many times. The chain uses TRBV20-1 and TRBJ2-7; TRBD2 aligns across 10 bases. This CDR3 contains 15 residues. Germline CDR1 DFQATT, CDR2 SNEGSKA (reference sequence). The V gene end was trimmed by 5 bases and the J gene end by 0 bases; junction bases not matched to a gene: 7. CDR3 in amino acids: CSAPRAGGSSYEQYF. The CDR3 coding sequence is TGCAGTGCTCCGAGAGCGGGAGGGAGCTCCTACGAGCAGTACTTC.

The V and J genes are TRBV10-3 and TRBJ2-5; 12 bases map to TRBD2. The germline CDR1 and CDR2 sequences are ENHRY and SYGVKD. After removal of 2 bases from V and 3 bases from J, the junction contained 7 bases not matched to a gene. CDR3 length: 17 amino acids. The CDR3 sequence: CAISEPTGLAGKETQYF. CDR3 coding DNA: TGTGCCATCAGTGAGCCGACGGGACTAGCGGGCAAAGAGACCCAGTACTTC.

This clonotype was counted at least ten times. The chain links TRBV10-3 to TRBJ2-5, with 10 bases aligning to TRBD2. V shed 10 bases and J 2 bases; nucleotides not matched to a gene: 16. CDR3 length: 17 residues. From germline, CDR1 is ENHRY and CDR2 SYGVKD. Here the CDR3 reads CATSPPAGGLGQETQYF. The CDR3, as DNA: TGTGCCACCTCCCCCCCAGCGGGAGGGTTGGGGCAAGAGACCCAGTACTTC.

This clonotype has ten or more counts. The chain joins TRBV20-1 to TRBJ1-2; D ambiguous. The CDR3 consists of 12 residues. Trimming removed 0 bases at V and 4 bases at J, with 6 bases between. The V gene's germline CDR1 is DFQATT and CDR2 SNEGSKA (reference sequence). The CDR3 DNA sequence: TGCAGTGCTAGAGAGGACGCCTATGGCTACACCTTC. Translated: CSAREDAYGYTF.

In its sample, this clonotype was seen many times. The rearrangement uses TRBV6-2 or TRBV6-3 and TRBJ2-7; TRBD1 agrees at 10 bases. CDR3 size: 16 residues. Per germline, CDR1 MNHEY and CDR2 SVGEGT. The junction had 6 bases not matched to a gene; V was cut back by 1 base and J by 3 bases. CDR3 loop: CASSYYTGTGVYEQYF. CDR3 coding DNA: TGTGCCAGCAGTTACTACACCGGGACAGGGGTCTACGAGCAGTACTTC.

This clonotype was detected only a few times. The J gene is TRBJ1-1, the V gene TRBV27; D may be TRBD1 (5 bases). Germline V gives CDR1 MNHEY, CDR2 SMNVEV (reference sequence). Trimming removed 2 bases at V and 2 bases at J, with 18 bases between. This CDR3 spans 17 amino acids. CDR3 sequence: CASSLRGQGISNTEAFF. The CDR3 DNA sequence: TGTGCCAGCAGTTTAAGAGGGCAGGGCATATCAAACACTGAAGCTTTCTTT.

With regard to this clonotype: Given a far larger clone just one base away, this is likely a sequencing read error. CDR3 sequence reads: CATTRQGDQKTQYF. CDR3 nucleotide sequence: TGTGCCACCACCAGACAGGGGGACCAAAAGACCCAGTACTTC. This chain connects TRBV7-2 to TRBJ2-5; 9 bases are shared with TRBD1. The CDR3 is 14 amino acids. The germline V gene has CDR1 SGHTA and CDR2 FQGNSA.

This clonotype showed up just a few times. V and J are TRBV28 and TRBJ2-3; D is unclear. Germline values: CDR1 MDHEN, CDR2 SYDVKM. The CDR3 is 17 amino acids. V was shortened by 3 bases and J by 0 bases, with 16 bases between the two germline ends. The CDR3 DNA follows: TGTGCCAGCAGTTTTTATCTTCGGGTCATGAGCACAGATACGCAGTATTTT. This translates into CASSFYLRVMSTDTQYF.

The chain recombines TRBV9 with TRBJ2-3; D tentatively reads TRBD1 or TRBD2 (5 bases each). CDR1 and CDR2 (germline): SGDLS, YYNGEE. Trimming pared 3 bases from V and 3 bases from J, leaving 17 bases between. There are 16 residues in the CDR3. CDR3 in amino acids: CASSAGVGASTDTQYF. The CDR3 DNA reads TGTGCCAGCAGCGCTGGAGTCGGGGCATCGACAGATACGCAGTATTTT.

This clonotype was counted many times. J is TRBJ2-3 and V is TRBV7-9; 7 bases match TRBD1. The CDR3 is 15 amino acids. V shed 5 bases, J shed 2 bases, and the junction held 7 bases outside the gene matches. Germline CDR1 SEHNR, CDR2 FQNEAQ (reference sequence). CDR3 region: CASSGSGTATDTQYF. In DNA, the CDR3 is TGTGCCAGCAGCGGCTCCGGGACAGCCACAGATACGCAGTATTTT.

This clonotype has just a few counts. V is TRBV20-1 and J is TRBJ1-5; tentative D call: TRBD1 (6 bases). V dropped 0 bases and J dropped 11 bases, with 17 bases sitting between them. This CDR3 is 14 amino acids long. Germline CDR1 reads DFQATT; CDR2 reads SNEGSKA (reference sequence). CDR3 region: CSARDLGTGQAQHF. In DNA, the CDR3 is TGCAGTGCTAGAGATCTTGGAACAGGGCAGGCCCAGCATTTT.

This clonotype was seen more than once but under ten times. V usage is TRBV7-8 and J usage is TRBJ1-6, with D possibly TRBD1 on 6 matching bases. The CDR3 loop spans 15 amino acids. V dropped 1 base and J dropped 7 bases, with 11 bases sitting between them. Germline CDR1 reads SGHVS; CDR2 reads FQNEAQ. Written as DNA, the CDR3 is TGTGCCAGCAGCTTAGACGGGAGGGGGAATTCACCCCTCCACTTT. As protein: CASSLDGRGNSPLHF.

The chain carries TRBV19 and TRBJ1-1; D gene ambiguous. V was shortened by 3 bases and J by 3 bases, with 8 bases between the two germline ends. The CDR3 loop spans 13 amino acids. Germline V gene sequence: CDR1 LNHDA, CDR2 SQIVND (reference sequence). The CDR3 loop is CASSIVRYTEAFF. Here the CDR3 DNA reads TGTGCCAGTAGTATCGTCAGATACACTGAAGCTTTCTTT.

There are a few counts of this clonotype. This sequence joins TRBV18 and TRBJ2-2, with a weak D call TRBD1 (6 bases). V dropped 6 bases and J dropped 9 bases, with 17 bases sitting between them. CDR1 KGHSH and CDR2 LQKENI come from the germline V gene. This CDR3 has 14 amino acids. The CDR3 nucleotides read TGTGCCAGCTCCCCTAACAGGGCCAGGAGGGAGCTGTTTTTT. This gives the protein CASSPNRARRELFF.

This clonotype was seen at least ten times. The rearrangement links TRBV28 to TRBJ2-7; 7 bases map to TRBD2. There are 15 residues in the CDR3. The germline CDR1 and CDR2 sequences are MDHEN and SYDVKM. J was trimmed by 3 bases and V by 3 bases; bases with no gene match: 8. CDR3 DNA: TGTGCCAGCAGTTTTTCGAGGGAGGGCCTCTACGAGCAGTACTTC. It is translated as CASSFSREGLYEQYF. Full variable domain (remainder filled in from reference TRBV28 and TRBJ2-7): DVKVTQSSRYLVKRTGEKVFLECVQDMDHENMFWYRQDPGLGLRLIYFSYDVKMKEKGDIPEGYSVSREKKERFSLILESASTNQTSMYLCASSFSREGLYEQYFGPGTRLTVT.

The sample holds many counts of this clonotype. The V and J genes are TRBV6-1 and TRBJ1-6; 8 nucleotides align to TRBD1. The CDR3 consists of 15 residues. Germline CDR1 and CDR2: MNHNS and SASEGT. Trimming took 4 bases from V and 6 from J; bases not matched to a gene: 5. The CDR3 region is CASSVETGANSPLHF. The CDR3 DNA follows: TGTGCCAGCAGTGTAGAGACAGGGGCTAATTCACCCCTCCACTTT.

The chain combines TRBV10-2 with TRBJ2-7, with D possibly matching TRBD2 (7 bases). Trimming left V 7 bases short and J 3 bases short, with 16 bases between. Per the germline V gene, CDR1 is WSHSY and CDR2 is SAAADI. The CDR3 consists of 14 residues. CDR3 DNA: TGCGCCAGCACCCCCCCAGCGGGACACTACGAGCAGTACTTC. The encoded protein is CASTPPAGHYEQYF.

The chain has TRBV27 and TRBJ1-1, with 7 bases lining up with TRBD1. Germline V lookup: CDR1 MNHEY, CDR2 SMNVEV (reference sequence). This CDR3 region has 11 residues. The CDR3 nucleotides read TGTGAAAGCGGGACAGACACTGAAGCTTTCTTT. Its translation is CESGTDTEAFF.